The 18 T cell receptor beta chains below all came from one sample that was sequenced in a study of blood T cell repertoires in COVID-19. TCRdb's copy holds only in-frame clones and misses some; the assay was immunoSEQ multiplex PCR. The table includes fewer than 100,000 clones, 65% to 90% detected once. Sequences were obtained from peripheral blood. These receptors were collected from a man aged 55 to 70 with acute or convalescent COVID-19.

V is TRBV10-1 and J is TRBJ2-1, with 7 bases that match TRBD2. This CDR3 is built from 16 residues. Germline V CDR1 and CDR2: WNHNN, SYGVQD (reference sequence). The J segment lost 3 bases and the V segment lost 4 bases, leaving 9 bases of the junction unmatched. The CDR3 coding sequence is TGCGCCAGCAGTGTCTCTCGGAGCGGGGACTACAATGAGCAGTTCTTC. Protein: CASSVSRSGDYNEQFF.

This clone was seen more than once but under ten times. The J gene is TRBJ1-2, the V gene TRBV19; a weak D match, TRBD1 (6 bases). CDR3 size: 15 residues. V dropped 7 bases and J dropped 0 bases, with 15 bases sitting between them. Germline V gene sequence: CDR1 LNHDA, CDR2 SQIVND (reference sequence). CDR3 bases: TGTGCCAGTAACGGACAGATTACGGCTAACTATGGCTACACCTTC. This encodes CASNGQITANYGYTF.

CDR3 coding DNA: TGTGCCAGCAGCGCCGCAGGGTATGGCTACACCTTC. It encodes CASSAAGYGYTF. The rearrangement uses TRBV6-2 or TRBV6-3 and TRBJ1-2; D might be TRBD1 (5 bases). V dropped 6 bases and J dropped 5 bases, with 10 bases sitting between them. This CDR3 has 12 amino acids. The V gene's germline CDR1 is MNHEY and CDR2 SVGEGT.

CDR3 coding DNA: TGCGCCAGCAGCCAAGTCGGCGGGCAGAGCACTGAAGCTTTCTTT. This gives the protein CASSQVGGQSTEAFF. V is TRBV4-3 and J is TRBJ1-1; D remains ambiguous. The germline V gene has CDR1 LGHNA and CDR2 YSLEER. CDR3 length: 15 residues. Trimming took off 1 base at V and 4 bases at J, with 13 bases between the two ends.

This clone has only one observation. J is TRBJ2-7 and V is TRBV5-4; possibly TRBD1 for D (5 bases). Germline CDR1 reads SGHNT; CDR2 reads YYREEE (reference sequence). Trimming took 2 bases from V and 2 from J, leaving 14 bases between them. The CDR3 spans 15 residues. CDR3 coding DNA: TGTGCCAGCAGCTTCGGACAAGGCCGTACCTACGAGCAGTACTTC. Its protein product is CASSFGQGRTYEQYF. The full variable domain, completed using reference TRBV5-4 and TRBJ2-7, is ETGVTQSPTHLIKTRGQQVTLRCSSQSGHNTVSWYQQALGQGPQFIFQYYREEENGRGNFPPRFSGLQFPNYSSELNVNALELDDSALYLCASSFGQGRTYEQYFGPGTRLTVT.

The table lists this clone with a count of one. V is TRBV6-5 and J is TRBJ1-4, with 10 positions matching TRBD1. The V gene's germline CDR1 is MNHEY and CDR2 SVGAGI. The length of the CDR3 is 14 residues. Trimming cost V 5 bases and J 10 bases; bases outside gene matches: 7. CDR3 sequence: CASSNRDRGVKLFF. The DNA of the CDR3 is TGTGCCAGCAGTAACCGGGACAGGGGTGTAAAACTGTTTTTT.

This clone was counted a few times. The V gene is TRBV30, the J gene TRBJ1-5, with 9 bases identical to TRBD1. V was pared by 6 bases and J by 3 bases, with 18 bases of the junction left unmatched. The CDR3 is 18 residues long. Germline CDR1 is GTSNPN and CDR2 is SVGIG (reference sequence). CDR3 sequence (DNA): TGTGCCTGTTACTATCCGGGACAGGGAATGCGTAACAATCAGCCCCAGCATTTT. It encodes CACYYPGQGMRNNQPQHF.

The CDR3 sequence: CASSLTGTLPYEQYF. The CDR3 nucleotides are TGCGCCAGCAGCTTGACGGGGACACTCCCCTACGAGCAGTACTTC. J is TRBJ2-7 and V is TRBV5-1; weak D call: TRBD1 (6 bases). Per germline, CDR1 SGHRS and CDR2 YFSETQ. CDR3 length: 15 amino acids. V dropped 1 base and J dropped 2 bases, with 13 bases sitting between them.

The rearrangement joins TRBV5-1 to TRBJ1-4; a possible D gene is TRBD1 (5 bases). V was clipped by 5 bases and J by 9 bases, with 20 bases between them. Germline lookup yields CDR1 SGHRS and CDR2 YFSETQ. The CDR3 length is 15 residues. DNA for the CDR3: TGCGCCAGCAGTCGGTCGCAGGGTATCGGGCAAAAACTGTTTTTT. Translating gives CASSRSQGIGQKLFF.

The gene calls are TRBV5-1 and TRBJ1-2; 7 nucleotides agree with TRBD1. Germline-derived CDR1 and CDR2 are SGHRS and YFSETQ. CDR3 length: 14 residues. The J segment lost 4 bases and the V segment lost 4 bases, leaving 7 bases of the junction unmatched. In nucleotides, the CDR3 is TGCGCCAGCAGCGAACAGGGGCCTATCTATGGCTACACCTTC. This encodes CASSEQGPIYGYTF.

The chain carries TRBV20-1 and TRBJ2-7; D is uncertain. The CDR3 runs to 13 residues. V dropped 3 bases and J dropped 2 bases, with 11 bases sitting between them. The germline CDR1 and CDR2 sequences are DFQATT and SNEGSKA (reference sequence). CDR3: CSASFPGTYEQYF. As DNA, the CDR3 is TGCAGTGCTAGTTTCCCAGGAACCTACGAGCAGTACTTC.

The rearrangement joins TRBV6-5 to TRBJ1-2; 10 bases are shared with TRBD1. V lost 8 bases, J lost 6 bases, and 9 bases stayed unmatched. From germline, CDR1 is MNHEY and CDR2 SVGAGI. The CDR3 has 14 residues. This CDR3 is CASGTGALEHGYTF. CDR3 nucleotide sequence: TGTGCCAGCGGGACAGGGGCGCTTGAGCATGGCTACACCTTC.

Here the CDR3 DNA reads TGTGCCAGCAGTGCTTACAGGGTGAACACTGAAGCTTTCTTT. As protein: CASSAYRVNTEAFF. The V and J genes are TRBV6-6 and TRBJ1-1, with D perhaps matching TRBD1 (6 bases). Trimming pared 5 bases from V and 0 bases from J, leaving 10 bases between. Germline V gene sequence: CDR1 MNHNY, CDR2 SVGAGI (reference sequence). The CDR3 loop spans 14 amino acids.

The V and J genes are TRBV2 and TRBJ2-7, with 11 positions matching TRBD2. V gave up 6 bases and J gave up 0 bases; unmatched junction bases: 4. CDR3 length equals 15 residues. CDR1 and CDR2 from the germline V gene are SNHLY and FYNNEI. The chain's CDR3 is CASRSSGRNSYEQYF. CDR3 in DNA: TGTGCCAGCAGATCTAGCGGGAGGAACTCCTACGAGCAGTACTTC.

J is TRBJ1-4 and V is TRBV30, with D possibly being TRBD1 (5 bases). The CDR3 contains 13 residues. Between the trimmed V and J ends, which lost 4 bases and 0 bases, there was a span of 6 bases. From germline, CDR1 is GTSNPN and CDR2 SVGIG (reference sequence). Written as DNA, the CDR3 is TGTGCCTGGACGGGGGCAACTAATGAAAAACTGTTTTTT. Its protein product is CAWTGATNEKLFF.

J is TRBJ2-7 and V is TRBV3-1 (or the pseudogene TRBV3-2), with TRBD2 matching over 16 bases. The CDR3 consists of 16 residues. CDR1 is LGHDT and CDR2 is YNNKEL in the germline V gene (reference sequence). With 4 bases clipped from V and 2 bases from J, the junction kept 2 bases outside the gene matches. Written as DNA, the CDR3 is TGTGCCAGCAGCCGAGGGACTAGCGGGAGGGCCTACGAGCAGTACTTC. It is translated as CASSRGTSGRAYEQYF.

The chain is built from TRBV6-6 and TRBJ2-2; D gene unclear. V lost 8 bases, J lost 0 bases, and 10 bases lay in between. Per germline, CDR1 MNHNY and CDR2 SVGAGI (reference sequence). The CDR3 spans 14 residues. The DNA for the CDR3 is TGTGCCAGCGGGCATAACCCGAACACCGGGGAGCTGTTTTTT. Translated: CASGHNPNTGELFF.

The J gene is TRBJ1-4, the V gene TRBV30, with TRBD1 identical over 10 bases. Unmatched junction bases numbered 9, after V lost 3 bases and J lost 5 bases. Germline CDR1 and CDR2: GTSNPN and SVGIG (reference sequence). This CDR3 comprises 16 residues. This CDR3 is CAWRINRDRGNEKLFF. CDR3 nucleotide sequence: TGTGCCTGGAGAATTAACCGGGACAGGGGCAATGAAAAACTGTTTTTT.